A selection of T cell receptor beta chains follows, all from one sample in a study of PD-1 blockade in classical Hodgkin lymphoma. This table comes from immunoSEQ multiplex PCR, and its TCRdb copy is limited to in-frame clones, with some not included. The sample carries 20,000 to 25,000 clones, around 94% recorded once. The sample was peripheral blood mononuclear cells (PBMCs). The receptors come from a human donor with classical Hodgkin lymphoma. Each CDR3 is given with its conserved first and last residue. Each record gives: V gene, clone size, CDR3 protein. Rows may omit the clone size; those that give it use once, few, many or a size class.

TRBV30,NA,CAWSVGTASILAF
TRBV7-6,NA,CASSSDRVGNTIYF
TRBV19,NA,CASSGPGQNNEQFF
TRBV5-4,NA,CASSDRTGAFF
TRBV30,NA,CAWRGIGEQTQYF
TRBV5-6,NA,CASSTGLSDEQFF
TRBV7-9,once,CASSLSPGTGEAFF
TRBV28,NA,CASSFRGRMDYGYTF
TRBV6-4,NA,CASAKVPGLAGQSSYNEQFF
TRBV7-9,NA,CASSSSLAGNEQFF
TRBV18,NA,CASSPPGGSSSYEQYF
TRBV5-4,NA,CASSRKLVRTYNEQFF
TRBV2,once,CASSASRAGDGYTF
TRBV7-8,NA,CASSLPDSYEQYF
TRBV30,NA,CAWSVARAYEQYF
TRBV30,NA,CAWGGTKREPQHF
TRBV5-8,NA,CASSSDRTLTQYF
TRBV28,NA,CASSQQSQGAFF
TRBV27,NA,CASSGGFSTEAFF
TRBV7-6,NA,CASSPGTRKTNEQFF
TRBV7-2,NA,CASSLEKHTEAFF
TRBV19,NA,CASTKRTAVQGPSNQPQHF
TRBV4-3,NA,CASSPETFGVQETQYF
TRBV11-2,NA,CASSLTVNTEAFF
TRBV30,NA,CAWNLDRNTEAFF
TRBV28,NA,CASSPPSYRGEKLFF
TRBV12-5,NA,CASAVTGHQPQHF
TRBV5-1,NA,CASSLGRFQETQYF
TRBV5-6,NA,CASSLAAGRYGYTF
TRBV28,few,CASRSRRVHGSPLHF
TRBV7-3,NA,CASSEAPGGPTAQYF
TRBV7-2,NA,CASSLVGRYARYGYTF
TRBV9,NA,CASSVGQGTEAFF
TRBV6-1,NA,CASSGRTGKLFF
TRBV13,NA,CASRLGNAYEQYF
TRBV6-6,NA,CASSSGSYDGYTF
TRBV5-1,NA,CASSPLVRDRGNRTDTQYF